The 27 T cell receptor beta chains below were found in one sample sequenced in a study of blood T cell repertoires in COVID-19. Produced via immunoSEQ multiplex PCR; TCRdb's table is partial and in-frame only. The top ten hold more than 0.95% of the sample, which has more than 300,000 clones, 88% seen once. The sample consisted of PBMCs or T cells enriched from blood (not recorded which). Source of these receptors: a woman in her late teens or twenties who had recovered from COVID-19.

This sequence joins TRBV2 and TRBJ1-4; D unresolved. Germline CDR1 is SNHLY and CDR2 is FYNNEI. CDR3 length: 13 amino acids. V gave up 6 bases and J gave up 6 bases, with 11 bases separating them. The CDR3 region is CASSPRLYEKLFF. Here the CDR3 DNA reads TGTGCCAGCAGCCCCAGATTGTATGAAAAACTGTTTTTT.

The chain has TRBV6-1 and TRBJ2-7, with D possibly being TRBD2 (7 bases). Per the germline V gene, CDR1 is MNHNS and CDR2 is SASEGT. V was cut by 3 bases and J by 2 bases, with 14 bases left in between. CDR3 size: 15 residues. The CDR3, as DNA: TGTGCCAGCAGTGAGGTGTCGGGGGGCACCTACGAGCAGTACTTC. This sequence encodes CASSEVSGGTYEQYF.

This chain joins TRBV6-2 or TRBV6-3 and TRBJ2-1; 8 nucleotides match TRBD2. The CDR3 extends over 16 amino acids. V shed 2 bases and J 0 bases; nucleotides not matched to a gene: 3. Germline-derived CDR1 and CDR2 are MNHEY and SVGEGT. The chain's CDR3 is CASSYRGGFSYNEQFF. Written as DNA, the CDR3 is TGTGCCAGCAGTTACCGCGGGGGGTTCTCCTACAATGAGCAGTTCTTC.

This clone was counted a single time. The chain recombines TRBV2 with TRBJ1-3, with D unresolved. CDR1 and CDR2 from the germline V gene are SNHLY and FYNNEI. Trimming stripped 0 bases from V and 8 bases from J, with 8 bases between. CDR3 length: 13 amino acids. The CDR3 is CASSEAAVHTIYF. The CDR3, as DNA: TGTGCCAGCAGTGAAGCGGCCGTCCACACCATATATTTT.

CDR3: CAWSAGTGGAYNEQFF. The CDR3 DNA is TGTGCCTGGAGTGCCGGGACAGGGGGCGCCTACAATGAGCAGTTCTTC. The chain links TRBV30 to TRBJ2-1; 12 nucleotides align to TRBD1. The V gene end was trimmed by 1 base and the J gene end by 2 bases; junction bases not matched to a gene: 3. CDR1 and CDR2 from the germline V gene are GTSNPN and SVGIG (reference sequence). This CDR3 contains 16 residues. Filled out from reference TRBV30 and TRBJ2-1, the complete variable domain reads SQTIHQWPATLVQPVGSPLSLECTVEGTSNPNLYWYRQAAGRGLQLLFYSVGIGQISSEVPQNLSASRPQDRQFILSSKKLLLSDSGFYLCAWSAGTGGAYNEQFFGPGTRLTVL.

The count of this clone is one. The V and J genes are TRBV11-3 and TRBJ2-1; no firm D call. The V gene's germline CDR1 is SGHNT and CDR2 YENEEA. The CDR3 consists of 13 residues. V dropped 5 bases and J dropped 7 bases, with 12 bases sitting between them. CDR3 protein: CASSHRDENEQFF. In DNA, the CDR3 is TGTGCCAGCAGCCACCGTGATGAGAATGAGCAGTTCTTC.

This rearrangement joins TRBV5-1 to TRBJ2-3; TRBD1 aligns across 10 bases. V was pared by 1 base and J by 6 bases, with 11 bases of the junction left unmatched. The CDR3 sequence is 17 residues long. Germline CDR1 is SGHRS and CDR2 is YFSETQ. As DNA, the CDR3 is TGCGCCAGCAGCTTGCAGGGACAGGGGTCCGTGTCGGATACGCAGTATTTT. It is translated as CASSLQGQGSVSDTQYF.

The V and J genes are TRBV5-4 and TRBJ1-4; D remains unclear. The V gene's germline CDR1 is SGHNT and CDR2 YYREEE (reference sequence). The CDR3 is 16 residues long. Trimming cost V 4 bases and J 0 bases, with 13 bases left between them. The CDR3 sequence is CASSQAGRSTNEKLFF. CDR3 coding DNA: TGTGCCAGCAGCCAGGCAGGCCGATCAACTAATGAAAAACTGTTTTTT.

The rearrangement uses TRBV7-2 and TRBJ1-3; D is uncertain. The length of the CDR3 is 15 residues. The V and J ends lost 2 bases and 0 bases respectively, with 8 bases between them. The germline CDR1 and CDR2 sequences are SGHTA and FQGNSA. CDR3 bases: TGTGCCAGCAGCTTAAACTCCATCTCTGGAAACACCATATATTTT. It is translated as CASSLNSISGNTIYF.

The chain recombines TRBV28 with TRBJ1-2, with TRBD1 matching 12 bases. V gave up 8 bases and J gave up 4 bases; unmatched junction bases: 14. Germline V CDR1 and CDR2: MDHEN, SYDVKM. The CDR3 has 17 residues. CDR3 in amino acids: CASYSPGQGARPYGYTF. The CDR3 DNA follows: TGTGCCAGCTACTCTCCGGGACAGGGGGCGCGTCCCTATGGCTACACCTTC.

This chain joins TRBV27 and TRBJ2-1, with a weak D call TRBD1 (5 bases). Germline assignment: CDR1 MNHEY and CDR2 SMNVEV (reference sequence). The CDR3 length is 16 residues. V was clipped by 2 bases and J by 5 bases, with 16 bases between them. Here the CDR3 DNA reads TGTGCCAGCAGTTTAGGCAGGGCAGGTATCCACAATGAGCAGTTCTTC. Translated, it gives CASSLGRAGIHNEQFF.

The rearrangement joins TRBV28 to TRBJ1-2, with unresolved D. This CDR3 spans 10 amino acids. Germline CDR1 is MDHEN and CDR2 is SYDVKM. V dropped 6 bases and J dropped 4 bases, with 3 bases sitting between them. Written as DNA, the CDR3 is TGTGCCAGCAGACTCTATGGCTACACCTTC. Encoded protein: CASRLYGYTF.

The chain couples TRBV6-5 to TRBJ2-1; TRBD2 agrees at 11 bases. J gave up 5 bases and V 2 bases, and 2 bases lay outside the gene matches. This CDR3 region has 15 residues. The germline gives CDR1 MNHEY, CDR2 SVGAGI. CDR3 sequence (DNA): TGTGCCAGCAGTTACGGGACTAGCGGAAACAATGAGCAGTTCTTC. Translated: CASSYGTSGNNEQFF.

The rearrangement joins TRBV6-5 to TRBJ1-1, with a tentative D call TRBD1 (5 bases). The CDR3 sequence is 16 residues long. Looked up from germline, CDR1 is MNHEY and CDR2 is SVGAGI. With 4 bases removed from V and 5 bases from J, the gap between germline ends came to 20 bases. CDR3 sequence reads: CASSSTWGGESTEAFF. CDR3 DNA sequence: TGTGCCAGCAGTTCCACGTGGGGGGGGGAGTCGACTGAAGCTTTCTTT.

The CDR3 sequence: CATSRDRLAEAFF. CDR3 nucleotides: TGTGCCACCAGCAGGGACAGGCTCGCTGAAGCTTTCTTT. The chain links TRBV15 to TRBJ1-1; 7 bases align to TRBD1. The germline gives CDR1 LNHNV, CDR2 YYDKDF (reference sequence). V shed 3 bases and J 6 bases; nucleotides not matched to a gene: 4. CDR3 length: 13 amino acids.

The rearrangement links TRBV2 to TRBJ1-5; D uncertain. This CDR3 contains 15 residues. Looked up from germline, CDR1 is SNHLY and CDR2 is FYNNEI. V was clipped by 4 bases and J by 2 bases, with 12 bases between them. DNA of the CDR3: TGTGCCAGCAGTGTAGAGGGAAGCGGCAATCAGCCCCAGCATTTT. Translation gives CASSVEGSGNQPQHF. The full variable domain, with the rest looked up from reference TRBV2 and TRBJ1-5, is EPEVTQTPSHQVTQMGQEVILRCVPISNHLYFYWYRQILGQKVEFLVSFYNNEISEKSEIFDDQFSVERPDGSNFTLKIRSTKLEDSAMYFCASSVEGSGNQPQHFGDGTRLSIL.

V is TRBV2 and J is TRBJ1-5; D perhaps matches TRBD1 (5 bases). The CDR3 extends over 15 amino acids. In germline, CDR1 is SNHLY, CDR2 FYNNEI. Trimming cost V 6 bases and J 2 bases, with 14 bases left between them. The CDR3 bases are TGTGCCAGCAGACAGGCCGTCTCCGGCAATCAGCCCCAGCATTTT. Translated: CASRQAVSGNQPQHF.

The chain is built from TRBV2 and TRBJ2-1; perhaps TRBD1 as D (5 bases). Germline-derived CDR1 and CDR2 are SNHLY and FYNNEI. V gave up 7 bases and J gave up 0 bases, with 13 bases separating them. The CDR3 extends over 15 amino acids. The CDR3 DNA reads TGTGCCAGCATCCAACAGGAGACCTCCTACAATGAGCAGTTCTTC. It specifies CASIQQETSYNEQFF.

The chain combines TRBV7-9 with TRBJ2-7, with TRBD2 matching over 9 bases. The J segment lost 2 bases and the V segment lost 1 base, leaving 3 bases of the junction unmatched. The CDR3 runs to 15 residues. Looked up from germline, CDR1 is SEHNR and CDR2 is FQNEAQ (reference sequence). The CDR3: CASSLDAGGTYEQYF. In DNA, the CDR3 is TGTGCCAGCAGCTTAGACGCGGGGGGGACCTACGAGCAGTACTTC.

This clone was found once. The rearrangement links TRBV2 to TRBJ2-5; TRBD2 agrees at 7 bases. The CDR3 is 13 residues long. J gave up 4 bases and V 4 bases, and 3 bases lay outside the gene matches. Germline CDR1 is SNHLY and CDR2 is FYNNEI. The CDR3 DNA reads as TGTGCCAGCAGTGTAATAGCGGGAGAGACCCAGTACTTC. It codes for CASSVIAGETQYF.

The V call is TRBV7-2, the J call TRBJ1-3; D remains unclear. The CDR3 runs to 14 residues. Germline CDR1 and CDR2: SGHTA and FQGNSA. V was clipped by 3 bases and J by 0 bases, with 6 bases between them. The CDR3 DNA reads as TGTGCCAGCAGCTTGCTTAGCTCTGGAAACACCATATATTTT. This gives the protein CASSLLSSGNTIYF.

The chain carries TRBV4-3 and TRBJ1-6; maybe TRBD1 (6 bases). V was trimmed by 0 bases and J by 0 bases, leaving 18 bases between them. Germline assignment: CDR1 LGHNA and CDR2 YSLEER. This CDR3 contains 20 residues. CDR3 in amino acids: CASSQDSYRAPGSYNSPLHF. CDR3 DNA: TGCGCCAGCAGCCAAGATTCTTACAGGGCCCCGGGCTCCTATAATTCACCCCTCCACTTT.

The chain employs TRBV11-3 and TRBJ2-1, with 15 positions matching TRBD2. J lost 8 bases, V lost 5 bases, and 7 bases had no gene match. CDR3 size: 16 residues. Germline CDR1 is SGHNT and CDR2 is YENEEA. CDR3 sequence reads: CASSPRTSGGADEQFF. As DNA, the CDR3 is TGTGCCAGCAGCCCCAGGACTAGCGGGGGGGCCGATGAGCAGTTCTTC.

This clone was detected a few times. Other DNA variants within this sample encode the same CDR3. DNA for the CDR3: TGTGCCAGCAGCTTCCCCGGTCGAAGTGGAAACACCATATATTTT. Translated, it gives CASSFPGRSGNTIYF. The chain employs TRBV7-2 and TRBJ1-3; D is uncertain. The CDR3 is 15 amino acids. Germline V gene sequence: CDR1 SGHTA, CDR2 FQGNSA. Trimming stripped 3 bases from V and 3 bases from J, with 12 bases between.

The V and J genes are TRBV29-1 and TRBJ2-7, with D possibly matching TRBD1 (5 bases). Germline V gene lookup returns CDR1 SQVTM and CDR2 ANQGSEA. V lost 7 bases and J lost 3, with 13 bases in between. The CDR3 spans 12 residues. The CDR3 protein is CSAKTDHYEQYF. CDR3 nucleotide sequence: TGCAGCGCTAAGACAGACCACTACGAGCAGTACTTC.

This clone was seen once. V usage is TRBV10-3 and J usage is TRBJ2-7, with TRBD1 matching 8 bases. Trimming cost V 2 bases and J 0 bases; bases outside gene matches: 6. Germline CDR1 and CDR2: ENHRY and SYGVKD. The CDR3 is 16 amino acids. Here the CDR3 DNA reads TGTGCCATCAGTGAGGGGACAGGACCCAGCTCCTACGAGCAGTACTTC. This translates into CAISEGTGPSSYEQYF.

This sequence joins TRBV5-1 and TRBJ2-1; 11 bases are a match to TRBD2. The CDR3 is made up of 14 amino acids. Unmatched junction bases numbered 2, after V lost 2 bases and J lost 7 bases. Per the germline V gene, CDR1 is SGHRS and CDR2 is YFSETQ. CDR3 amino acids: CASSFSGGANEQFF. The CDR3 DNA is TGCGCCAGCAGCTTTAGCGGGGGGGCGAATGAGCAGTTCTTC. The complete variable domain, with remaining parts taken from reference TRBV5-1 and TRBJ2-1, reads KAGVTQTPRYLIKTRGQQVTLSCSPISGHRSVSWYQQTPGQGLQFLFEYFSETQRNKGNFPGRFSGRQFSNSRSEMNVSTLELGDSALYLCASSFSGGANEQFFGPGTRLTVL.